One and the same sample provided the 16 T cell receptor beta chains below, sequenced in a study of CD8 T cells in ankylosing spondylitis. One entry per CDR3 protein results from TCRdb running MiXCR on the 5' RACE reads. Seen here are more than 150,000 distinct CDR3 sequences, approximately 18% observed once, and the top ten hold approximately 4%. Sequenced input: blood, either unsorted or a sorted T cell fraction (not recorded which). These receptors were collected from a male donor between 10 and 30 years old with ankylosing spondylitis or in good health (not recorded which).

This clonotype was counted many times. The CDR3 here is CSGLAGDTQYF. CDR3 nucleotide sequence: TGCAGCGGCCTAGCGGGAGATACGCAGTATTTT. The gene calls are TRBV29-1 and TRBJ2-3; 8 bases agree with TRBD2. With 7 bases clipped from V and 5 bases from J, the junction kept 2 bases outside the gene matches. Germline V gene lookup returns CDR1 SQVTM and CDR2 ANQGSEA. There are 11 residues in the CDR3.

This clonotype was seen at least ten times. The rearrangement links TRBV5-5 to TRBJ1-4; D gene unclear. The V end lost 2 bases, the J end lost 3 bases, and 8 bases lay between the germline ends. In germline, CDR1 is SGHKS, CDR2 YYEKEE (reference sequence). This CDR3 contains 14 residues. For the CDR3, the DNA is TGTGCCAGCAGCTTCGGCCTAGCTAATGAAAAACTGTTTTTT. Residues: CASSFGLANEKLFF. The full variable domain, in which reference TRBV5-5 and TRBJ1-4 provide the parts outside the CDR3, is DAGVTQSPTHLIKTRGQQVTLRCSPISGHKSVSWYQQVLGQGPQFIFQYYEKEERGRGNFPDRFSARQFPNYSSELNVNALLLGDSALYLCASSFGLANEKLFFGSGTQLSVL.

This clonotype has at least ten counts. The chain uses TRBV12-3 or TRBV12-4 and TRBJ1-5; 12 positions match TRBD1. V trimming: 2 bases; J trimming: 6 bases; junction bases outside the gene matches: 8. This CDR3 is built from 17 residues. Written as DNA, the CDR3 is TGTGCCAGCAGTTTAAGAGGGGACAGGGGGCCTGGTCAGCCCCAGCATTTT. This translates into CASSLRGDRGPGQPQHF.

This clonotype was observed many times. One end of the junction does not line up with germline, which may come from a read error. The genes are TRBV5-1 and TRBJ2-1, with D maybe TRBD2 (5 bases). This CDR3 contains 17 residues. The germline V gene encodes CDR1 SGHRS and CDR2 YFSETQ. CDR3 nucleotides: TGCGCCAGCTGCTTAAGTCTGGGAGTGGGCCCTGGATTGGAGCAGTTCTTC. Its protein is CASCLSLGVGPGLEQFF.

This clonotype was seen once. The genes are TRBV7-3 and TRBJ2-3; 13 bases are a match to TRBD2. Germline CDR1 and CDR2: SGHTA and FQGTGA. The CDR3 is 15 residues long. V dropped 5 bases and J dropped 4; count of bases not matched to a gene: 3. The CDR3 bases are TGTGCCAGCAGCCCGACTAGCGGGAGGTCAGATACGCAGTATTTT. Translated, it gives CASSPTSGRSDTQYF.

This clonotype was observed at least ten times. The chain links TRBV6-5 to TRBJ2-1; tentative D call: TRBD1 (6 bases). The CDR3 length is 12 residues. Trimming took 0 bases from V and 10 from J, leaving 7 bases between them. CDR1 and CDR2 from the germline V gene are MNHEY and SVGAGI. Here the CDR3 reads CASSYSGGEQFF. The CDR3 nucleotides read TGTGCCAGCAGTTACTCAGGGGGAGAGCAGTTCTTC.

The table lists this clonotype with many counts. The chain couples TRBV29-1 to TRBJ2-7; D gene ambiguous. V was trimmed by 7 bases and J by 0 bases, leaving 7 bases between them. The CDR3 runs to 11 residues. The germline V gene encodes CDR1 SQVTM and CDR2 ANQGSEA. This CDR3 reads CSGWSSYEQYF. DNA of the CDR3: TGCAGCGGGTGGAGCTCCTACGAGCAGTACTTC.

The table lists this clonotype with many counts. This chain links TRBV5-6 with TRBJ2-1; no firm D call. The germline gives CDR1 SGHDT, CDR2 YYEEEE. The CDR3 is 15 residues long. V lost 4 bases, J lost 3 bases, and 14 bases lay in between. In nucleotides, the CDR3 is TGTGCCAGCAGCACAAATAGCTTGTTCTACAATGAGCAGTTCTTC. It specifies CASSTNSLFYNEQFF. Together with reference TRBV5-6 and TRBJ2-1, the CDR3 gives the full variable domain: DAGVTQSPTHLIKTRGQQVTLRCSPKSGHDTVSWYQQALGQGPQFIFQYYEEEERQRGNFPDRFSGHQFPNYSSELNVNALLLGDSALYLCASSTNSLFYNEQFFGPGTRLTVL.

This clonotype was counted ten times or more. The V and J genes are TRBV12-3 or TRBV12-4 and TRBJ1-5; D call uncertain. The CDR3 consists of 15 residues. V lost 0 bases, J lost 7 bases, and 13 bases lay in between. The DNA of the CDR3 is TGTGCCAGCAGTTTAGCGCGGCACCCTGGGCAGCCCCAGCATTTT. Translation: CASSLARHPGQPQHF.

The rearrangement joins TRBV20-1 to TRBJ2-5; D gene uncertain. CDR1 and CDR2 (germline): DFQATT, SNEGSKA (reference sequence). This CDR3 region has 13 residues. Trimming took 6 bases from V and 1 from J, leaving 12 bases between them. CDR3 nucleotides: TGCAGTGCCCGCCTTCTAGGCCAAGAGACCCAGTACTTC. Protein: CSARLLGQETQYF.

In its sample, this clonotype was seen many times. The chain couples TRBV13 to TRBJ2-3; 13 bases are shared with TRBD2. The CDR3 has 16 amino acids. The V segment lost 8 bases and the J segment 4 bases; nucleotides outside the gene matches: 9. Germline lookup yields CDR1 PRHDT and CDR2 FYEKMQ (reference sequence). The CDR3 sequence: CASVNGTSGEADTQYF. CDR3 nucleotides: TGTGCCAGCGTAAATGGGACTAGCGGGGAGGCAGATACGCAGTATTTT.

Ten or more counts support this clonotype. V usage is TRBV10-3 and J usage is TRBJ2-3, with 15 bases lining up with TRBD2. The V and J ends lost 2 bases and 8 bases, in that order; junction bases with no gene match: 5. Per germline, CDR1 ENHRY and CDR2 SYGVKD. There are 16 residues in the CDR3. The CDR3 DNA sequence: TGTGCCATCAGTGAGCGGACTAGCGGGAGGGCCGCTACGCAGTATTTT. Translation gives CAISERTSGRAATQYF.

This clonotype was found many times. V and J are TRBV12-3 or TRBV12-4 and TRBJ2-5, with D possibly matching TRBD2 (6 bases). The CDR3 covers 14 residues. V lost 6 bases and J lost 3, with 14 bases in between. This CDR3 reads CASSPTTGEETQYF. Written as DNA, the CDR3 is TGTGCCAGCAGCCCAACAACGGGAGAAGAGACCCAGTACTTC.

This clonotype has at least ten counts. The chain links TRBV6-2 or TRBV6-3 to TRBJ1-2; 9 bases are shared with TRBD1. V dropped 6 bases and J dropped 4; count of bases not matched to a gene: 12. Looked up from germline, CDR1 is MNHEY and CDR2 is SVGEGT. This CDR3 spans 16 amino acids. CDR3 amino acids: CASRPSGTGKFYGYTF. The CDR3 DNA reads TGTGCCAGCAGACCCTCCGGGACAGGGAAATTCTATGGCTACACCTTC.

This clonotype was counted at least ten times. This chain joins TRBV7-9 and TRBJ2-7, with unresolved D. This CDR3 spans 13 amino acids. Germline CDR1 and CDR2: SEHNR and FQNEAQ (reference sequence). V lost 2 bases and J lost 2, with 7 bases in between. Here the CDR3 DNA reads TGTGCCAGCAGCTTAAGAGGTCCCTACGAGCAGTACTTC. Translating gives CASSLRGPYEQYF.

This clonotype was observed many times. The chain has TRBV20-1 and TRBJ2-3; no reliable D call. The CDR3 loop spans 13 amino acids. CDR1 is DFQATT, CDR2 SNEGSKA, per germline (reference sequence). V lost 6 bases, J lost 2 bases, and 12 bases lay in between. This chain's CDR3 is CSAVPGITDTQYF. DNA for the CDR3: TGCAGTGCCGTACCCGGAATCACAGATACGCAGTATTTT.